A single sample is the source of the 26 T cell receptor beta chains below, sequenced in a study of T cell responses to AZD1222 COVID-19 vaccine. The protocol was immunoSEQ multiplex PCR, while the TCRdb copy is restricted to in-frame clones and leaves out a portion. The profile covers 150,000 to 180,000 clones, with about nine tenths appearing a single time and approximately 7% taken by the ten largest. The source was peripheral blood, collected after recovery from COVID-19. Every receptor here comes from an adult who had recovered from COVID-19.

The chain couples TRBV7-2 to TRBJ2-5; 11 nucleotides align to TRBD2. V was pared by 5 bases and J by 5 bases, with 7 bases of the junction left unmatched. This CDR3 contains 15 residues. CDR1 and CDR2 (germline): SGHTA, FQGNSA. CDR3 region: CASSVSGGAGETQYF. The CDR3 DNA reads TGTGCCAGCAGCGTTAGCGGGGGGGCAGGGGAGACCCAGTACTTC. Full variable domain (rest looked up from reference TRBV7-2 and TRBJ2-5): GAGVSQSPSNKVTEKGKDVELRCDPISGHTALYWYRQSLGQGLEFLIYFQGNSAPDKSGLPSDRFSAERTGGSVSTLTIQRTQQEDSAVYLCASSVSGGAGETQYFGPGTRLLVL.

As DNA, the CDR3 is TGTGCCAGCAGCGTAGAGGGGACAGGGTCCGTCGAGCAGTACTTC. Translating gives CASSVEGTGSVEQYF. This chain joins TRBV9 and TRBJ2-7; 9 bases agree with TRBD1. The V segment lost 0 bases and the J segment 6 bases; nucleotides outside the gene matches: 7. The CDR3 length is 15 residues. The germline gives CDR1 SGDLS, CDR2 YYNGEE.

The V gene is TRBV7-9, the J gene TRBJ2-5, with D tentatively TRBD2 (6 bases). Per germline, CDR1 SEHNR and CDR2 FQNEAQ (reference sequence). Deletions cut 0 bases from V and 4 bases from J, with 18 bases between. There are 17 residues in the CDR3. The DNA for the CDR3 is TGTGCCAGCAGCTTAGCGCTGGGGGGAGTCCGGGGAGAGACCCAGTACTTC. It codes for CASSLALGGVRGETQYF. The full variable domain, completed using reference TRBV7-9 and TRBJ2-5, is DTGVSQNPRHKITKRGQNVTFRCDPISEHNRLYWYRQTLGQGPEFLTYFQNEAQLEKSRLLSDRFSAERPKGSFSTLEIQRTEQGDSAMYLCASSLALGGVRGETQYFGPGTRLLVL.

J is TRBJ1-2 and V is TRBV6-5; a weak D match, TRBD1 (5 bases). CDR1 and CDR2 (germline): MNHEY, SVGAGI. The CDR3 is made up of 13 amino acids. Between the trimmed V and J ends, which lost 6 bases and 2 bases, there was a span of 10 bases. The CDR3 spells CASRDGTNYGYTF. As DNA, the CDR3 is TGTGCCAGCAGAGACGGGACCAACTATGGCTACACCTTC.

V and J are TRBV4-3 and TRBJ1-2; D ambiguous. There are 15 residues in the CDR3. Between the trimmed V and J ends, which lost 0 bases and 6 bases, there was a span of 14 bases. CDR1 is LGHNA and CDR2 is YSLEER in the germline V gene. For the CDR3, the DNA is TGCGCCAGCAGCCAAGAGTTGTCGGGCACGAATGGCTACACCTTC. Translating it yields CASSQELSGTNGYTF.

The chain joins TRBV9 to TRBJ2-7, with D possibly called TRBD1 or TRBD2 (5 bases each). This CDR3 contains 15 residues. Germline loops: CDR1 SGDLS, CDR2 YYNGEE. V was shortened by 3 bases and J by 2 bases, with 15 bases between the two germline ends. This chain's CDR3 is CASSAHGGGTYEQYF. In nucleotides, the CDR3 is TGTGCCAGCAGCGCCCACGGTGGGGGAACCTACGAGCAGTACTTC.

The CDR3 region has the DNA TGTGCCAGTAGCCGAGTCGGGGTCCAGCCCCAGCATTTT. Amino acids: CASSRVGVQPQHF. The chain is built from TRBV19 and TRBJ1-5; D is ambiguous. The germline V gene has CDR1 LNHDA and CDR2 SQIVND (reference sequence). V was cut by 6 bases and J by 7 bases, with 13 bases left in between. The CDR3 is made up of 13 amino acids.

This clone appeared a few times. The V call is TRBV6-5, the J call TRBJ2-3; 9 bases align to TRBD2. CDR1 is MNHEY and CDR2 is SVGAGI in the germline V gene. The trim removed 2 bases at V and 4 bases at J, leaving 1 base unmatched. The CDR3 has 14 residues. CDR3 nucleotide sequence: TGTGCCAGCAGTTACCAGCGGGGGGCAGATACGCAGTATTTT. Its protein product is CASSYQRGADTQYF.

The rearrangement joins TRBV11-2 to TRBJ1-1; no clear D. V lost 5 bases and J lost 4, with 14 bases in between. This CDR3 has 14 amino acids. Germline V gene data show CDR1 as SGHAT and CDR2 as FQNNGV. For the CDR3, the DNA is TGTGCCAGCAGCAACCGGAGGGAGGGCACTGAAGCTTTCTTT. Protein: CASSNRREGTEAFF.

J is TRBJ1-1 and V is TRBV12-3 or TRBV12-4; 7 positions agree with TRBD1. The CDR3 spans 13 residues. The V gene end was trimmed by 10 bases and the J gene end by 1 base; junction bases not matched to a gene: 6. The CDR3 is CAIQGQSNTEAFF. CDR3 DNA sequence: TGTGCCATCCAGGGACAGTCGAACACTGAAGCTTTCTTT.

For the CDR3, the DNA is TGTGCCAGCAGCTTAATCCCGGGACAGGGGGGGTATGGCTACACCTTC. It encodes CASSLIPGQGGYGYTF. The V and J genes are TRBV7-3 and TRBJ1-2; 11 bases are a match to TRBD1. The V gene's germline CDR1 is SGHTA and CDR2 FQGTGA. V shed 1 base and J 5 bases; nucleotides not matched to a gene: 6. This CDR3 region has 16 residues.

This clone was recorded only once. The chain links TRBV28 to TRBJ2-2, with 11 nucleotides matching TRBD2. J was trimmed by 5 bases and V by 6 bases; bases with no gene match: 5. The CDR3 is made up of 15 amino acids. The germline CDR1 and CDR2 sequences are MDHEN and SYDVKM. The CDR3, as DNA: TGTGCCAGCAGGTTAGCGGGAGGGCCAACCGGGGAGCTGTTTTTT. It specifies CASRLAGGPTGELFF.

The V and J genes are TRBV5-1 and TRBJ2-5; D is perhaps TRBD1 (6 bases). Germline CDR1 and CDR2: SGHRS and YFSETQ. The CDR3 runs 17 residues. The ends were cut back, 5 bases at V and 2 bases at J, with 22 bases in the middle. The CDR3: CASRPGQGSIPQETQYF. Written as DNA, the CDR3 is TGCGCCAGCAGACCTGGGCAGGGGTCGATTCCTCAAGAGACCCAGTACTTC.

The chain has TRBV28 and TRBJ1-6; D is uncertain. V was clipped by 6 bases and J by 6 bases, with 6 bases between them. CDR1 MDHEN and CDR2 SYDVKM come from the germline V gene. The CDR3 has 12 amino acids. The chain's CDR3 is CASSRFNSPLHF. The CDR3, as DNA: TGTGCCAGCAGCCGCTTTAATTCACCCCTCCACTTT.

V gene TRBV19 combines with J gene TRBJ1-1; 7 bases fit TRBD1. V shed 4 bases, J shed 6 bases, and the junction held 2 bases outside the gene matches. The V gene's germline CDR1 is LNHDA and CDR2 SQIVND (reference sequence). The CDR3 length is 12 residues. CDR3 coding DNA: TGTGCCAGTAGTAATACAGGGGCTGAAGCTTTCTTT. This gives the protein CASSNTGAEAFF.

V and J are TRBV9 and TRBJ2-7; D remains unclear. Trimming pared 3 bases from V and 5 bases from J, leaving 9 bases between. Germline loops: CDR1 SGDLS, CDR2 YYNGEE. The CDR3 sequence is 12 residues long. CDR3 region: CASSAGGNEQYF. In DNA form, the CDR3 reads TGTGCCAGCAGCGCAGGTGGAAACGAGCAGTACTTC.

This clone was seen just once. The CDR3 sequence: CASSQAGDTGELFF. The CDR3 coding sequence is TGTGCCAGTAGTCAAGCGGGGGACACCGGGGAGCTGTTTTTT. The chain couples TRBV19 to TRBJ2-2; 8 nucleotides agree with TRBD2. The length of the CDR3 is 14 residues. The V gene end was trimmed by 5 bases and the J gene end by 3 bases; junction bases not matched to a gene: 2. Germline V gene lookup returns CDR1 LNHDA and CDR2 SQIVND (reference sequence).

The chain links TRBV9 to TRBJ1-1; D may be TRBD1 (6 bases). The CDR3 length is 13 residues. The V end lost 0 bases, the J end lost 6 bases, and 9 bases lay between the germline ends. CDR1 and CDR2 from the germline V gene are SGDLS and YYNGEE. The CDR3 loop reads CASSVDRGSEAFF. CDR3 DNA: TGTGCCAGCAGCGTAGATAGGGGGTCTGAAGCTTTCTTT. The variable domain in full, with the rest retrieved from reference TRBV9 and TRBJ1-1, is DSGVTQTPKHLITATGQRVTLRCSPRSGDLSVYWYQQSLDQGLQFLIQYYNGEERAKGNILERFSAQQFPDLHSELNLSSLELGDSALYFCASSVDRGSEAFFGQGTRLTVV.

This clone was seen only a few times. The J gene is TRBJ2-7, the V gene TRBV6-5, with a tentative D call TRBD1 (6 bases). V dropped 5 bases and J dropped 2 bases, with 13 bases sitting between them. From germline, CDR1 is MNHEY and CDR2 SVGAGI. CDR3 size: 14 residues. The CDR3 protein is CASSRQGKTYEQYF. CDR3 coding DNA: TGTGCCAGCAGTCGTCAGGGGAAAACCTACGAGCAGTACTTC.

V usage is TRBV28 and J usage is TRBJ1-1; D call uncertain. CDR3 length equals 14 residues. Germline CDR1 MDHEN, CDR2 SYDVKM. Deletions cut 5 bases from V and 1 base from J, with 11 bases between. CDR3 sequence: CASSRPGPNTEAFF. CDR3 DNA sequence: TGTGCCAGCAGTCGACCAGGCCCGAACACTGAAGCTTTCTTT.

The chain carries TRBV12-3 or TRBV12-4 and TRBJ1-4, with a tentative D call TRBD1 (5 bases). This CDR3 has 13 amino acids. The V end lost 3 bases, the J end lost 7 bases, and 9 bases lay between the germline ends. The CDR3, as DNA: TGTGCCAGCAGTTTTTCAGGGAGTGAAAAACTGTTTTTT. Protein: CASSFSGSEKLFF.

V and J are TRBV4-1 and TRBJ1-3; possible D gene TRBD1, 5 bases. Germline assignment: CDR1 MGHRA and CDR2 YSYEKL. With 4 bases removed from V and 1 base from J, the gap between germline ends came to 8 bases. The CDR3 runs to 14 residues. In nucleotides, the CDR3 is TGCGCCAGCAGCCGAGACAGTTCTGGAAACACCATATATTTT. This gives the protein CASSRDSSGNTIYF.

The chain recombines TRBV4-2 with TRBJ2-2; no clear D. Trimming left V 3 bases short and J 6 bases short, with 11 bases between. Germline V lookup: CDR1 LGHNA, CDR2 YNFKEQ. CDR3 length: 14 amino acids. The CDR3 here is CASSQETDPGELFF. CDR3 bases: TGTGCCAGCAGCCAGGAAACCGACCCCGGGGAGCTGTTTTTT.

This chain connects TRBV18 to TRBJ2-6, with D possibly called TRBD1 or TRBD2 (5 bases each). There are 16 residues in the CDR3. The germline V gene encodes CDR1 KGHSH and CDR2 LQKENI. Trimming stripped 1 base from V and 4 bases from J, with 11 bases between. DNA of the CDR3: TGTGCCAGCTCACCACTATCGGGGCCCGGGGCCAACGTCCTGACTTTC. It specifies CASSPLSGPGANVLTF.

The chain recombines TRBV5-6 with TRBJ2-7; 10 bases match TRBD1. Germline values: CDR1 SGHDT, CDR2 YYEEEE. CDR3 length: 15 residues. The trim removed 3 bases at V and 2 bases at J, leaving 5 bases unmatched. The DNA for the CDR3 is TGTGCCAGCAGCTATCCGGGACAGGGGACCTACGAGCAGTACTTC. Encoded protein: CASSYPGQGTYEQYF.

The rearrangement joins TRBV4-3 to TRBJ1-5; D remains ambiguous. CDR1 LGHNA and CDR2 YSLEER come from the germline V gene. This CDR3 spans 14 amino acids. Deletions cut 0 bases from V and 7 bases from J, with 10 bases between. CDR3 bases: TGCGCCAGCAGCCAAGACCCTACCACCCAGCCCCAGCATTTT. It yields the protein CASSQDPTTQPQHF.